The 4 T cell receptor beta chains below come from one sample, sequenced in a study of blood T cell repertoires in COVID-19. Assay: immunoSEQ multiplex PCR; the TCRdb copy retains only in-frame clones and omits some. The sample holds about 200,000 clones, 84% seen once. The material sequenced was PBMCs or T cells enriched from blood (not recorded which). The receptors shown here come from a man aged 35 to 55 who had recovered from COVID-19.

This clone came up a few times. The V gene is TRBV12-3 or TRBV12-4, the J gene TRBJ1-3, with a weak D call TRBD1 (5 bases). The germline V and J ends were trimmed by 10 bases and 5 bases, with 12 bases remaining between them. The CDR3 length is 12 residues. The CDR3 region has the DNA TGTGCCACGCAGGGATATAGAAACACCATATATTTT. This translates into CATQGYRNTIYF.

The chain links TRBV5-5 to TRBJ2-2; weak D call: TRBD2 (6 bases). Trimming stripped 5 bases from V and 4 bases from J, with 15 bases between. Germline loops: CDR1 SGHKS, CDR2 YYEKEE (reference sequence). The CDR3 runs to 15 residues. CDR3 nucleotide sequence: TGTGCCAGCAGTCCGGGACTCGTAGGCACCGGGGAGCTGTTTTTT. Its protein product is CASSPGLVGTGELFF.

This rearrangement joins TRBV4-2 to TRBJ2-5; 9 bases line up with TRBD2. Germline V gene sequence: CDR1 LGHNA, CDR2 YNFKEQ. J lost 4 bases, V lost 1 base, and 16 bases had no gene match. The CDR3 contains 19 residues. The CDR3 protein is CASSQAVLEPGLARETQYF. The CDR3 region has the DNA TGTGCCAGCAGCCAAGCAGTTTTAGAACCGGGACTAGCAAGAGAGACCCAGTACTTC.

DNA of the CDR3: TGTGCCAGCAGCCGGGGGGGGTCCGCTCAGCCCCAGCATTTT. The encoded protein is CASSRGGSAQPQHF. V usage is TRBV3-1 (or the pseudogene TRBV3-2) and J usage is TRBJ1-5; D possibly corresponds to TRBD1 (5 bases). With 4 bases removed from V and 6 bases from J, the gap between germline ends came to 13 bases. Germline V lookup: CDR1 LGHDT, CDR2 YNNKEL (reference sequence). The CDR3 is 14 amino acids.